Below are 19 T cell receptor beta chains sequenced from a single sample in a study of CD8+ T cells in alopecia areata. cDNA reverse transcribed from extracted RNA served as the sequencing template. Libraries were prepared by immunoSEQ multiplex PCR; TCRdb keeps only in-frame clonotypes and omits some of them. In the table there are over 25,000 clones, 65% to 80% of which are singletons. Sequencing input: NKG2D-low CD8+ T cells sorted from blood. Receptors were obtained from a human donor with alopecia areata.

By its share, this clone is medium-sized (0.01 to 0.1%). CDR3 in amino acids: CASRSLRGTLGNTIYF. The DNA of the CDR3 is TGTGCCAGCAGATCCCTTAGGGGAACCCTCGGGAACACCATATATTTT. The chain links TRBV7-9 to TRBJ1-3; weak D call: TRBD1 (5 bases). Deletions cut 6 bases from V and 7 bases from J, with 22 bases between. Looked up from germline, CDR1 is SEHNR and CDR2 is FQNEAQ (reference sequence). This CDR3 spans 16 amino acids.

The DNA of the CDR3 is TGTGCCAGCAGCTTCGCGCGTGTGCCCCAGCATTTT. Its translation: CASSFARVPQHF. The chain combines TRBV7-3 with TRBJ1-5; D ambiguous. In germline, CDR1 is SGHTA, CDR2 FQGTGA. The length of the CDR3 is 12 residues. V was cut by 3 bases and J by 9 bases, with 9 bases left in between.

The sample holds a few counts of this clone. The V and J genes are TRBV7-2 and TRBJ2-7, with a weak D call TRBD1 (5 bases). Trimming took off 5 bases at V and 0 bases at J, with 8 bases between the two ends. This CDR3 spans 13 amino acids. Germline-derived CDR1 and CDR2 are SGHTA and FQGNSA. The CDR3 is CASSPGPSYEQYF. The CDR3 DNA is TGTGCCAGCAGCCCAGGGCCCTCCTACGAGCAGTACTTC.

V and J are TRBV27 and TRBJ2-7; 7 nucleotides line up with TRBD2. V was pared by 0 bases and J by 2 bases, with 10 bases of the junction left unmatched. Germline CDR1 is MNHEY and CDR2 is SMNVEV (reference sequence). This CDR3 region has 17 residues. The DNA for the CDR3 is TGTGCCAGCAGTTTATCGATCATAACAGCGGGAACCTACGAGCAGTACTTC. The encoded protein is CASSLSIITAGTYEQYF.

V is TRBV7-9 and J is TRBJ1-2; TRBD1 aligns across 7 bases. Germline V CDR1 and CDR2: SEHNR, FQNEAQ (reference sequence). Germline trimming cut 8 bases from V and 3 bases from J; bases unmatched to any gene: 12. The CDR3 extends over 15 amino acids. As DNA, the CDR3 is TGTGCCAGCCAGCCCGATAGGCAGGGGGACTATGGCTACACCTTC. Amino acids: CASQPDRQGDYGYTF.

The V gene is TRBV7-9, the J gene TRBJ2-7; 9 bases are shared with TRBD2. Germline V gene sequence: CDR1 SEHNR, CDR2 FQNEAQ (reference sequence). V was pared by 5 bases and J by 2 bases, with 7 bases of the junction left unmatched. The CDR3 loop spans 15 amino acids. The chain's CDR3 is CASSHTLAGTYEQYF. CDR3 nucleotide sequence: TGTGCCAGCAGCCATACCCTAGCGGGGACCTACGAGCAGTACTTC.

This chain connects TRBV19 to TRBJ1-1, with D tentatively TRBD1 (5 bases). The CDR3 consists of 13 residues. In germline, CDR1 is LNHDA, CDR2 SQIVND (reference sequence). The V and J ends lost 10 bases and 0 bases respectively, with 12 bases between them. The CDR3 loop reads CAIRQSMNTEAFF. The CDR3 region has the DNA TGTGCCATACGACAGAGCATGAACACTGAAGCTTTCTTT.

This CDR3 is CASSQQGWEETQYF. The DNA for the CDR3 is TGCGCCAGCAGCCAACAGGGGTGGGAAGAGACCCAGTACTTC. V usage is TRBV4-3 and J usage is TRBJ2-5; a possible D gene is TRBD1 (6 bases). The V end was cut by 2 bases, the J end by 3 bases, with 10 bases between. The V gene's germline CDR1 is LGHNA and CDR2 YSLEER. This CDR3 spans 14 amino acids.

V and J are TRBV25-1 and TRBJ2-5; D possibly corresponds to TRBD2 (5 bases). This CDR3 has 13 residues. CDR1 is MGHDK, CDR2 SYGVNS, per germline. Between the trimmed V and J ends, which lost 10 bases and 2 bases, there was a span of 14 bases. CDR3 sequence reads: CATGLGEQETQYF. The CDR3 coding sequence is TGTGCCACCGGGCTCGGGGAACAAGAGACCCAGTACTTC. The whole variable domain, remainder taken from reference TRBV25-1 and TRBJ2-5, is EADIYQTPRYLVIGTGKKITLECSQTMGHDKMYWYQQDPGMELHLIHYSYGVNSTEKGDLSSESTVSRIRTEHFPLTLESARPSHTSQYLCATGLGEQETQYFGPGTRLLVL.

The V gene is TRBV29-1, the J gene TRBJ2-1, with TRBD1 matching 9 bases. Trimming removed 7 bases from V and 6 bases from J; junction bases left unmatched: 10. There are 14 residues in the CDR3. In germline, CDR1 is SQVTM, CDR2 ANQGSEA. The CDR3 DNA reads as TGCAGCGCATGCTCCGGGACAGGGTGCAATGAGCAGTTCTTC. This translates into CSACSGTGCNEQFF.

The gene calls are TRBV7-9 and TRBJ2-5; D might be TRBD2 (6 bases). Trimming took off 5 bases at V and 2 bases at J, with 12 bases between the two ends. The CDR3 length is 14 residues. Germline assignment: CDR1 SEHNR and CDR2 FQNEAQ (reference sequence). In DNA, the CDR3 is TGTGCCAGCAGCCCACGGGACTCACAAGAGACCCAGTACTTC. Its translation is CASSPRDSQETQYF.

The chain carries TRBV29-1 and TRBJ2-7; TRBD1 is a possible D gene (5 bases). The ends were cut back, 0 bases at V and 3 bases at J, with 9 bases in the middle. CDR1 is SQVTM, CDR2 ANQGSEA, per germline. The CDR3 totals 13 residues. CDR3 nucleotide sequence: TGCAGCGTTGAAGATCAGGGTGGCTACGAGCAGTACTTC. It codes for CSVEDQGGYEQYF.

This chain connects TRBV5-4 to TRBJ2-3; 8 bases are shared with TRBD2. The CDR3 has 16 residues. Losses at the gene ends were 4 bases for V and 4 bases for J; bases not matched to a gene: 11. The germline V gene has CDR1 SGHNT and CDR2 YYREEE (reference sequence). CDR3 protein: CASSLGSGIIPDTQYF. CDR3 DNA sequence: TGTGCCAGCAGCCTGGGTAGCGGGATCATACCAGATACGCAGTATTTT.

The chain recombines TRBV27 with TRBJ2-2; the D is unclear. V lost 7 bases, J lost 1 base, and 7 bases lay in between. The CDR3 sequence is 13 residues long. Germline V gives CDR1 MNHEY, CDR2 SMNVEV (reference sequence). For the CDR3, the DNA is TGTGCCAGCATCGCCCAGAACACCGGGGAGCTGTTTTTT. Translation gives CASIAQNTGELFF.

This chain connects TRBV27 to TRBJ2-1; D is undetermined. Trimming pared 2 bases from V and 9 bases from J, leaving 5 bases between. The CDR3 sequence is 11 residues long. The germline V gene encodes CDR1 MNHEY and CDR2 SMNVEV (reference sequence). CDR3 DNA sequence: TGTGCCAGCAGTTTAGGCGCTGAGCAGTTCTTC. It codes for CASSLGAEQFF.

V is TRBV27 and J is TRBJ2-3; no clear D. Germline loops: CDR1 MNHEY, CDR2 SMNVEV (reference sequence). The V end was cut by 3 bases, the J end by 0 bases, with 13 bases between. This CDR3 is built from 16 residues. The CDR3 region is CASSFNWVRSTDTQYF. For the CDR3, the DNA is TGTGCCAGCAGTTTTAACTGGGTACGAAGCACAGATACGCAGTATTTT.

This sequence joins TRBV2 and TRBJ2-7; D might be TRBD1 or TRBD2, each matching 5 bases. The CDR3 is 11 amino acids. V was trimmed by 3 bases and J by 6 bases, leaving 6 bases between them. Germline-derived CDR1 and CDR2 are SNHLY and FYNNEI. The CDR3 region is CASSEGVEQYF. CDR3 sequence (DNA): TGTGCCAGCAGTGAGGGGGTCGAGCAGTACTTC.

The chain combines TRBV27 with TRBJ1-4; D remains ambiguous. The CDR3 spans 14 residues. V gave up 3 bases and J gave up 7 bases, with 12 bases separating them. Germline loops: CDR1 MNHEY, CDR2 SMNVEV (reference sequence). CDR3 in amino acids: CASSLMDSGEKLFF. The CDR3 bases are TGTGCCAGCAGTTTGATGGATAGCGGTGAAAAACTGTTTTTT.

V and J are TRBV10-2 and TRBJ2-6; D not certain. The length of the CDR3 is 16 residues. CDR1 is WSHSY, CDR2 SAAADI, per germline. Trimming removed 4 bases at V and 1 base at J, with 11 bases between. The CDR3 here is CASSVSEWSGANVLTF. The CDR3, as DNA: TGCGCCAGCAGTGTATCCGAATGGTCTGGGGCCAACGTCCTGACTTTC.